This T cell receptor (beta chain) was captured in a study of CD8 T cells in Susac syndrome. The T cells that were sequenced for TCR beta were CD8+ and CD4+ cells from blood. The multiple sclerosis controls were treatment-naive patients, and their relapsing-remitting disease was stable or active. This CDR3 comprises 14 residues. V dropped 5 bases and J dropped 4 bases, with 14 bases sitting between them. CDR1 and CDR2 (germline): SGHTA, FQGNSA. RNA in amounts of about 0.5 to 1 ug was reverse transcribed with random hexamers. It was immunoSEQ multiplex PCR that amplified TCR beta CDR3 across 54 Vbeta and 13 Jbeta. TCRdb ran MiXCR on the immunoSEQ multiplex PCR reads and lists one entry per CDR3 protein. The sample shows over 150,000 distinct CDR3 sequences, approximately 95% of them seen only once.

Material: CD4+ T cells from PBMCs. The source of this sequence is a human donor with multiple sclerosis. The V and J genes are TRBV7-2 and TRBJ2-5; D gene unclear. CDR3 in amino acids: CASSMTRAGETQYF. In DNA, the CDR3 is TGTGCCAGCAGCATGACCCGGGCCGGAGAGACCCAGTACTTC.